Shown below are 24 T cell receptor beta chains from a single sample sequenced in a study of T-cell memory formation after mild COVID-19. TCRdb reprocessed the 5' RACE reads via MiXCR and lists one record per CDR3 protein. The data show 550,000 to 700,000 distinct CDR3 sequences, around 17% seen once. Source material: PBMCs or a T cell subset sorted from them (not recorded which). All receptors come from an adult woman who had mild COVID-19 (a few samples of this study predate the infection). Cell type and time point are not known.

The CDR3 sequence is CASSRIRGGGTGELFF. The CDR3 DNA follows: TGTGCCAGCAGTCGAATCCGCGGGGGTGGCACCGGGGAGCTGTTTTTT. The chain is built from TRBV6-5 and TRBJ2-2; 7 bases line up with TRBD2. The CDR3 sequence is 16 residues long. CDR1 is MNHEY, CDR2 SVGAGI, per germline. V shed 5 bases and J 4 bases; nucleotides not matched to a gene: 10.

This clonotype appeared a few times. The CDR3 DNA reads TGTGCCAGCAGCTTGGGCCGACTAGCTGTAGATGAGCAGTTCTTC. Encoded protein: CASSLGRLAVDEQFF. The chain combines TRBV7-9 with TRBJ2-1; TRBD2 agrees at 7 bases. CDR1 and CDR2 from the germline V gene are SEHNR and FQNEAQ (reference sequence). The trim removed 3 bases at V and 8 bases at J, leaving 10 bases unmatched. This CDR3 has 15 amino acids.

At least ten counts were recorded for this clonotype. CDR3 in amino acids: CATSDSRTGIIHEQFF. As DNA, the CDR3 is TGTGCCACCAGTGATTCCCGGACAGGGATTATCCATGAGCAGTTCTTC. The chain carries TRBV24-1 and TRBJ2-1; 8 positions agree with TRBD1. V gave up 2 bases and J gave up 8 bases; unmatched junction bases: 10. This CDR3 has 16 residues. CDR1 KGHDR and CDR2 SFDVKD come from the germline V gene.

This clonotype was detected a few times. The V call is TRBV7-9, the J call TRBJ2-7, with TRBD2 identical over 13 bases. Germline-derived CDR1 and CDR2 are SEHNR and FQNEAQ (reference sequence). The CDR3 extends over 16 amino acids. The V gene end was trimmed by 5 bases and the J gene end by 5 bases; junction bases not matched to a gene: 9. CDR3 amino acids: CASSHQLAGGRNEQYF. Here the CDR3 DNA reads TGTGCCAGCAGCCATCAACTAGCGGGAGGGAGAAACGAGCAGTACTTC.

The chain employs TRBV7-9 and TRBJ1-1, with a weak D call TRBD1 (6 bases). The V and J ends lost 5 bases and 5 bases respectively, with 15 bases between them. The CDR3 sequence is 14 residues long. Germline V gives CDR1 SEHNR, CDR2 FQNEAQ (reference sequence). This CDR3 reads CASSPDRTWTEAFF. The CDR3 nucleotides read TGTGCCAGCAGCCCTGACAGGACGTGGACTGAAGCTTTCTTT.

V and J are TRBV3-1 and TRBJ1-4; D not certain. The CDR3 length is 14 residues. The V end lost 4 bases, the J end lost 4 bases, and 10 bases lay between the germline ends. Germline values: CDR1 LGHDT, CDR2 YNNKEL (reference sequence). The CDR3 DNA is TGTGCCAGCAGCCCTTCAGAGAATAATGAAAAACTGTTTTTT. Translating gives CASSPSENNEKLFF.

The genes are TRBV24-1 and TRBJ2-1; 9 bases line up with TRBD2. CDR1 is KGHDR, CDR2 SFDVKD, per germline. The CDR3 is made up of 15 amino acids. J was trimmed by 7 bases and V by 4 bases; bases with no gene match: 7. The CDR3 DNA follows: TGTGCCACCAGTGACGGAAGCGGGAGGAGGAATGAGCAGTTCTTC. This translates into CATSDGSGRRNEQFF.

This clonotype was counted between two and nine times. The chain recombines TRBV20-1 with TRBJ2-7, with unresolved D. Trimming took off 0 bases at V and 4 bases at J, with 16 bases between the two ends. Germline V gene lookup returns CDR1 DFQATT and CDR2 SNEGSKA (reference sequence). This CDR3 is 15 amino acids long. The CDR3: CSARDLKLEFYEQYF. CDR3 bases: TGCAGTGCTAGAGATCTTAAGTTGGAGTTTTACGAGCAGTACTTC.

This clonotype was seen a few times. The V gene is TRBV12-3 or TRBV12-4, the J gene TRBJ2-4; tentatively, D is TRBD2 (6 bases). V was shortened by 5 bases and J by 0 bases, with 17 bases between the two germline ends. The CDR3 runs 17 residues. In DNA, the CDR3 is TGTGCCAGCAGTCTAATGGCGGGGCGAAGAGCCAAAAACATTCAGTACTTC. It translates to CASSLMAGRRAKNIQYF.

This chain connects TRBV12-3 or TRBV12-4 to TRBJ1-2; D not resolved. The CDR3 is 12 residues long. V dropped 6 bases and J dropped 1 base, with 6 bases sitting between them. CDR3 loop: CASRLGNYGYTF. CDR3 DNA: TGTGCCAGCAGATTGGGTAACTATGGCTACACCTTC.

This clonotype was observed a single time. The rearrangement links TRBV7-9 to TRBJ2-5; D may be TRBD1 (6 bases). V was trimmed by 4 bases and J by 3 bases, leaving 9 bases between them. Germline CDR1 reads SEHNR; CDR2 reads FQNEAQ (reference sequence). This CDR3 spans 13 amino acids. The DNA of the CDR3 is TGTGCCAGCAGCTCCCCAGGGGAAGAGACCCAGTACTTC. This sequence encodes CASSSPGEETQYF.

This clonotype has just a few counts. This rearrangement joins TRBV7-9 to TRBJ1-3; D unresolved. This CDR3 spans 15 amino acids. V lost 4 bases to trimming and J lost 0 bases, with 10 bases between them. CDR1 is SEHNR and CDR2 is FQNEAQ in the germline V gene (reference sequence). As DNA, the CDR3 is TGTGCCAGCAGCTACAGAGATGTCTCTGGAAACACCATATATTTT. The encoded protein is CASSYRDVSGNTIYF.

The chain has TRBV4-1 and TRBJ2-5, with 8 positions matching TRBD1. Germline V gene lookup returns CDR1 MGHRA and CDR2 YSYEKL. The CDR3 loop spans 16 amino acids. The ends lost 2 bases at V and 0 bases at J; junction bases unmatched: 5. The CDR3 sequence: CASSQSDRGHQETQYF. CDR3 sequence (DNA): TGCGCCAGCAGCCAATCTGACAGGGGCCACCAAGAGACCCAGTACTTC.

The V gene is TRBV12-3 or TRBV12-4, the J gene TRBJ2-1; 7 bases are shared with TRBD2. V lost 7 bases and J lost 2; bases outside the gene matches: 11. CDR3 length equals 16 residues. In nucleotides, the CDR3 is TGTGCCAGCACTCTCGGCACTAGCGCGACCTACAATGAGCAGTTCTTC. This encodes CASTLGTSATYNEQFF.

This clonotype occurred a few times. Here the CDR3 reads CASSQGSHEQYF. The CDR3 DNA sequence: TGTGCCAGCAGCCAAGGGTCGCACGAGCAGTACTTC. The rearrangement joins TRBV3-1 to TRBJ2-7; D is unclear. Per the germline V gene, CDR1 is LGHDT and CDR2 is YNNKEL (reference sequence). The CDR3 extends over 12 amino acids. V lost 1 base, J lost 5 bases, and 6 bases lay in between.

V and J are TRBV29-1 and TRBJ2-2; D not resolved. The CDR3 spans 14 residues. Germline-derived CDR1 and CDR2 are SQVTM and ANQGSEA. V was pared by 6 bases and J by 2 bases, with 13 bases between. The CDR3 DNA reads TGCAGCGTCGAAATAGGTCTAAACACCGGGGAGCTGTTTTTT. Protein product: CSVEIGLNTGELFF.

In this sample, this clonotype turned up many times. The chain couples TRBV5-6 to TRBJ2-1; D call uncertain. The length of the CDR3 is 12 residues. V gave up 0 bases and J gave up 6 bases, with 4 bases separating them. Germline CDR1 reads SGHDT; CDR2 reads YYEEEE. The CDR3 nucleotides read TGTGCCAGCAGCTTGGGCACCAATGAGCAGTTCTTC. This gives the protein CASSLGTNEQFF. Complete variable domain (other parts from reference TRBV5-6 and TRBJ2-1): DAGVTQSPTHLIKTRGQQVTLRCSPKSGHDTVSWYQQALGQGPQFIFQYYEEEERQRGNFPDRFSGHQFPNYSSELNVNALLLGDSALYLCASSLGTNEQFFGPGTRLTVL.

The CDR3 DNA is TGTGCCTGGGGCACAGGGGCTGGGGCCAACGTCCTGACTTTC. It encodes CAWGTGAGANVLTF. The chain carries TRBV30 and TRBJ2-6; 7 nucleotides agree with TRBD1. Trimming cost V 5 bases and J 2 bases; bases outside gene matches: 3. Germline CDR1 is GTSNPN and CDR2 is SVGIG (reference sequence). The length of the CDR3 is 14 residues.

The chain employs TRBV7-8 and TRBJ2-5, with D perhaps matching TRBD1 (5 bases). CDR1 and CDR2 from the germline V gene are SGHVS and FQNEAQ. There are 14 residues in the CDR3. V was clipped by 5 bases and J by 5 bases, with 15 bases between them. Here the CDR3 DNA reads TGTGCCAGCAGCCATAGCCTCAGGGCTGAGACCCAGTACTTC. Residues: CASSHSLRAETQYF. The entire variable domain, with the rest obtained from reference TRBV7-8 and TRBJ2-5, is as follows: GAGVSQSPRYKVAKRGQDVALRCDPISGHVSLFWYQQALGQGPEFLTYFQNEAQLDKSGLPSDRFFAERPEGSVSTLKIQRTQQEDSAVYLCASSHSLRAETQYFGPGTRLLVL.

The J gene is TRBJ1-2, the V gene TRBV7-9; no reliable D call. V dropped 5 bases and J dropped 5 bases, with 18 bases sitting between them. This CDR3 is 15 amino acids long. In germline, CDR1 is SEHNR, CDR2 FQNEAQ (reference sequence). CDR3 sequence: CASSNGRRPHYGYTF. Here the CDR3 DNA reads TGTGCCAGCAGCAACGGACGCCGCCCGCATTATGGCTACACCTTC.

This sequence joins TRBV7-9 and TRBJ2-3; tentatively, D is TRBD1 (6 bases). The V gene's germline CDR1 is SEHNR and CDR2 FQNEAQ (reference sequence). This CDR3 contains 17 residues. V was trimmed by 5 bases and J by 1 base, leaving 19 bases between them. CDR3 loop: CASSPRGLGAGTDTQYF. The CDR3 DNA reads TGTGCCAGCAGCCCCAGAGGTTTGGGGGCTGGCACAGATACGCAGTATTTT.

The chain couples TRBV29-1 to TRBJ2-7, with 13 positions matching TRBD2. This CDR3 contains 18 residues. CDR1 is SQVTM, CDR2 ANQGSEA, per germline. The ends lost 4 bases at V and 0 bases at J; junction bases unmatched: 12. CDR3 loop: CSVVGRTSGGPSSYEQYF. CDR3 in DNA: TGCAGCGTTGTGGGGAGGACTAGCGGGGGTCCTAGCTCCTACGAGCAGTACTTC.

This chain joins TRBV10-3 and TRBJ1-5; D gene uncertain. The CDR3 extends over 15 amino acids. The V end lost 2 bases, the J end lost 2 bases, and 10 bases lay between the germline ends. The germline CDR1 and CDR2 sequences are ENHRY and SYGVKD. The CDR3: CAISEVSTGNQPQHF. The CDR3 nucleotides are TGTGCCATCAGTGAGGTGAGCACAGGCAATCAGCCCCAGCATTTT.

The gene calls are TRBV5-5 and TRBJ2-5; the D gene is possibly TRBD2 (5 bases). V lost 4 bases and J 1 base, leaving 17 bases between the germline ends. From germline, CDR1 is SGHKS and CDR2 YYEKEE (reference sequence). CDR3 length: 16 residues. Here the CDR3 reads CASSPWVAQLQETQYF. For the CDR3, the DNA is TGTGCCAGCAGCCCATGGGTAGCGCAGCTCCAAGAGACCCAGTACTTC.